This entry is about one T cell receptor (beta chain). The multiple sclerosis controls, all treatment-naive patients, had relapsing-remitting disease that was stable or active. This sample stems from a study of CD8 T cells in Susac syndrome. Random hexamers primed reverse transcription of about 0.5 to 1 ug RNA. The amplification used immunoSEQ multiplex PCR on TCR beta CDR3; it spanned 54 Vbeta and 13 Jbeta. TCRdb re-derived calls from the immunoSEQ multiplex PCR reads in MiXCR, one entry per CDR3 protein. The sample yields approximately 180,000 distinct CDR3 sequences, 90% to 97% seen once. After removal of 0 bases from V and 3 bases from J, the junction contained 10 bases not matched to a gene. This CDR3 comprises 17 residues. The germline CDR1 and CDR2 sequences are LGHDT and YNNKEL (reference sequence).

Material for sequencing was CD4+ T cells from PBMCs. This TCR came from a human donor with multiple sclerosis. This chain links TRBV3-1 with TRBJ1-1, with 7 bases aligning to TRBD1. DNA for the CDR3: TGTGCCAGCAGCCAAGATTGGAGGGGGCTCGGGGACACTGAAGCTTTCTTT. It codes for CASSQDWRGLGDTEAFF.